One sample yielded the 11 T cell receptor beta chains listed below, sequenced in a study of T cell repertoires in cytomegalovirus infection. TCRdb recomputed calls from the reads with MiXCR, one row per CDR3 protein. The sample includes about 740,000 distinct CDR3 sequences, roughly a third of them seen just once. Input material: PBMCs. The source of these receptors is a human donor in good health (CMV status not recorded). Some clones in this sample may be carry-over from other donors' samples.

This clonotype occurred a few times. Here the CDR3 reads CSASRQKFSYEQYF. DNA for the CDR3: TGCAGTGCTAGTAGGCAGAAATTCTCCTACGAGCAGTACTTC. The V and J genes are TRBV20-1 and TRBJ2-7; D gene uncertain. V was pared by 3 bases and J by 0 bases, with 12 bases between. Germline V gene data show CDR1 as DFQATT and CDR2 as SNEGSKA (reference sequence). The CDR3 runs to 14 residues.

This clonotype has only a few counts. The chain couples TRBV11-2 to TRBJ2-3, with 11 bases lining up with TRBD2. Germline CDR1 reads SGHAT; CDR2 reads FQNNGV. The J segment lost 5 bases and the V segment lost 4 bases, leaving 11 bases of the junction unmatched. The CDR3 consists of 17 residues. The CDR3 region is CASSSSVSGGAKDTQYF. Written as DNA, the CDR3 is TGTGCCAGCAGCTCCTCTGTTAGCGGGGGGGCAAAAGATACGCAGTATTTT.

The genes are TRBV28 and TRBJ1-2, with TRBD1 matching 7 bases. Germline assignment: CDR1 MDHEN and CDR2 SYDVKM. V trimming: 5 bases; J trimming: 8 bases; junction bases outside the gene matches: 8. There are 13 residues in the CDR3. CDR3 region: CASSTTGIAGYTF. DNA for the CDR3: TGTGCCAGCAGTACGACAGGGATAGCGGGCTACACCTTC.

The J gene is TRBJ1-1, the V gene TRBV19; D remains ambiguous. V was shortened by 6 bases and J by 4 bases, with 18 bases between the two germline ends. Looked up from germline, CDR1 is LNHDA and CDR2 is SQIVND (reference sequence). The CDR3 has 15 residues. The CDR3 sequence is CASSLSLTQSTEAFF. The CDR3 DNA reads TGTGCCAGTAGCCTTTCACTCACCCAGAGCACTGAAGCTTTCTTT.

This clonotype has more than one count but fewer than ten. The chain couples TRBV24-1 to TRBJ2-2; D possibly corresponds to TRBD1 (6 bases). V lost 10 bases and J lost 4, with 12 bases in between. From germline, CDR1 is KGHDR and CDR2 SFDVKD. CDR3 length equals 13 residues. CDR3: CATRDISTGELFF. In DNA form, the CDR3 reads TGTGCCACTCGGGACATAAGCACCGGGGAGCTGTTTTTT.

In DNA, the CDR3 is TGTGCCAGCAGGAGAACTAGCGGGAGGACCCACGAGCAGTACTTC. Its translation is CASRRTSGRTHEQYF. The chain uses TRBV28 and TRBJ2-7, with 12 bases matching TRBD2. CDR1 and CDR2 (germline): MDHEN, SYDVKM. The CDR3 is made up of 15 amino acids. V trimming: 6 bases; J trimming: 5 bases; junction bases outside the gene matches: 8.

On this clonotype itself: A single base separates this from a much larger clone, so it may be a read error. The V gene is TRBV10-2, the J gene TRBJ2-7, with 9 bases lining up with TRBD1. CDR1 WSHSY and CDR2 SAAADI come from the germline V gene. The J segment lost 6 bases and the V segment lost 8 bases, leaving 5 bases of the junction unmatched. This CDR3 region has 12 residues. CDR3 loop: CASGQGSSEQYF. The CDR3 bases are TGCGCCAGCGGACAGGGGTCCAGCGAGCAGTACTTC.

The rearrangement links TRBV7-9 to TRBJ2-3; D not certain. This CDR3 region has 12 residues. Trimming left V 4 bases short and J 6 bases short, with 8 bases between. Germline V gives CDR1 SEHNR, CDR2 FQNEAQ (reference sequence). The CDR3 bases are TGTGCCAGCAGCTCCCGGCGGGATACGCAGTATTTT. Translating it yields CASSSRRDTQYF.

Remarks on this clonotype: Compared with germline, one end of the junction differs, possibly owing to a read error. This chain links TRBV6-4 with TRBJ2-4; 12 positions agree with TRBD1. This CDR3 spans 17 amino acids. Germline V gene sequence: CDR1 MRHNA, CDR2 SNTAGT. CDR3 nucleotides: TGTGCCAGCTGGCCAACGGGACAGGGGGCTACCAAAAACATTCAGTCCTTC. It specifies CASWPTGQGATKNIQSF.

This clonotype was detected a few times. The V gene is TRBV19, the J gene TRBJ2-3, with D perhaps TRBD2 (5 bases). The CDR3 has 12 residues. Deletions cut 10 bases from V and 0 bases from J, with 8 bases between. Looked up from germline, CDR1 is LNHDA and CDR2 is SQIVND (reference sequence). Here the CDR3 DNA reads TGTGCCACCGGAGGCAGCACAGATACGCAGTATTTT. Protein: CATGGSTDTQYF.

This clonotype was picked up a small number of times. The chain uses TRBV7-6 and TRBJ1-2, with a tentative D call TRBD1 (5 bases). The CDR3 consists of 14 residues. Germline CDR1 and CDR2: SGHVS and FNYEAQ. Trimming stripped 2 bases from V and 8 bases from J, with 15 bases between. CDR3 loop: CASSLPGDLGGYTF. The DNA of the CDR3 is TGTGCCAGCAGCTTACCTGGGGACTTGGGAGGCTACACCTTC. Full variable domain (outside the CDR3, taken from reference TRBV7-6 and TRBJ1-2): GAGVSQSPRYKVTKRGQDVALRCDPISGHVSLYWYRQALGQGPEFLTYFNYEAQQDKSGLPNDRFSAERPEGSISTLTIQRTEQRDSAMYRCASSLPGDLGGYTFGSGTRLTVV.